One sample yielded the 24 T cell receptor beta chains listed below, sequenced in a study of T-cell reconstitution after alpha-beta-depleted transplantation in children (dated by TCRdb to 2016 to 2017). To prepare the library, PCR was applied. TCRdb names Illumina HiSeq 2500 as the instrument used. TCR libraries were prepared with molecular barcoding, using unique molecular identifiers to normalize TCRbeta repertoire quantification. TCRdb trimmed public reads at Q25 via fastp, called clones via MiXCR and kept in-frame beta chains. Identical CDR3 proteins give one entry, which carries the most common genes and DNA. Recorded for this sample are about 420,000 distinct CDR3 sequences; approximately 11% of them occurred a single time. Jointly, the top ten make up over 4.5% of the sample. The source was PBMCs from the stem cell graft donor, collected from the stem cell graft. Receptors were obtained from a human donor who donated a stem cell graft to a child with acute myeloid leukemia.

As to this clonotype: With a much larger clone just one base away, this may be a read error. The chain joins TRBV20-1 to TRBJ2-1; 7 bases map to TRBD2. This CDR3 comprises 12 residues. Germline V gives CDR1 DFQATT, CDR2 SNEGSKA (reference sequence). CDR3 DNA: TGCAGTGGGGGATCCGGGGGGAATGGGCAGTTCTTC. Its protein product is CSGGSGGNGQFF.

This clonotype was counted between two and nine times. The chain employs TRBV7-2 and TRBJ1-1; D remains ambiguous. The germline CDR1 and CDR2 sequences are SGHTA and FQGNSA. The CDR3 is 11 amino acids. V was cut by 3 bases and J by 5 bases, with 4 bases left in between. Here the CDR3 reads CASSFSTEAFF. CDR3 nucleotide sequence: TGTGCCAGCAGCTTCTCGACTGAAGCTTTCTTT. The full variable domain, its missing parts supplied by reference TRBV7-2 and TRBJ1-1, is GAGVSQSPSNKVTEKGKDVELRCDPISGHTALYWYRQSLGQGLEFLIYFQGNSAPDKSGLPSDRFSAERTGGSVSTLTIQRTQQEDSAVYLCASSFSTEAFFGQGTRLTVV.

Many counts were recorded for this clonotype. This chain uses TRBV5-1 with TRBJ2-5; TRBD2 might be the D (5 bases). In germline, CDR1 is SGHRS, CDR2 YFSETQ. Trimming removed 6 bases at V and 4 bases at J, with 16 bases between. CDR3 size: 14 residues. CDR3: CASNGGGLGETQYF. In nucleotides, the CDR3 is TGCGCCAGCAACGGTGGCGGGTTGGGAGAGACCCAGTACTTC.

This clonotype was detected a few times. The chain carries TRBV3-1 and TRBJ1-5; the D gene is possibly TRBD1 (5 bases). V lost 0 bases and J 5 bases, leaving 14 bases between the germline ends. Germline values: CDR1 LGHDT, CDR2 YNNKEL (reference sequence). The CDR3 is 16 amino acids. The CDR3: CASSQDYRQGYQPQHF. As DNA, the CDR3 is TGTGCCAGCAGCCAAGATTATCGGCAGGGTTATCAGCCCCAGCATTTT.

This clonotype has only a few counts. This sequence joins TRBV20-1 and TRBJ2-4, with D hard to call. From germline, CDR1 is DFQATT and CDR2 SNEGSKA (reference sequence). Trimming took 0 bases from V and 0 from J, leaving 9 bases between them. The CDR3 length is 15 residues. CDR3 DNA sequence: TGCAGTGCTAGAGACCACGACTTAGCCAAAAACATTCAGTACTTC. This encodes CSARDHDLAKNIQYF.

The rearrangement joins TRBV4-3 to TRBJ2-1; 10 bases agree with TRBD2. The CDR3 runs to 18 residues. Germline CDR1 and CDR2: LGHNA and YSLEER. V lost 1 base, J lost 7 bases, and 13 bases stayed unmatched. CDR3 in amino acids: CASSQVLAGDIPWNEQFF. The CDR3 DNA follows: TGCGCCAGCAGCCAAGTTCTAGCGGGAGACATCCCTTGGAATGAGCAGTTCTTC.

This clonotype was recorded a few times. The chain joins TRBV5-1 to TRBJ2-7; possibly TRBD2 for D (5 bases). CDR1 and CDR2 from the germline V gene are SGHRS and YFSETQ. Trimming left V 6 bases short and J 7 bases short, with 23 bases between. This CDR3 has 15 amino acids. This CDR3 is CASTLRPGDSGEQYV. The CDR3 DNA sequence: TGCGCCAGCACTCTTCGTCCCGGCGACTCGGGGGAGCAGTACGTC.

This clonotype was observed a handful of times. The V call is TRBV7-9, the J call TRBJ2-2; D is undetermined. CDR1 SEHNR and CDR2 FQNEAQ come from the germline V gene (reference sequence). Trimming pared 2 bases from V and 3 bases from J, leaving 7 bases between. CDR3 length equals 14 residues. The CDR3, as DNA: TGTGCCAGCAGCTTACTTTGGGACACCGGGGAGCTGTTTTTT. It is translated as CASSLLWDTGELFF.

The J gene is TRBJ2-7, the V gene TRBV10-3; TRBD2 is a possible D gene (6 bases). Germline V gene lookup returns CDR1 ENHRY and CDR2 SYGVKD. There are 15 residues in the CDR3. V was pared by 0 bases and J by 1 base, with 10 bases between. The CDR3 here is CAISESEGPSYEQYF. CDR3 nucleotide sequence: TGTGCCATCAGTGAGTCGGAGGGACCTTCCTACGAGCAGTACTTC.

The V gene is TRBV4-1, the J gene TRBJ2-5, with 14 bases lining up with TRBD2. Germline values: CDR1 MGHRA, CDR2 YSYEKL. This CDR3 spans 17 amino acids. The V gene end was trimmed by 0 bases and the J gene end by 5 bases; junction bases not matched to a gene: 5. DNA of the CDR3: TGCGCCAGCAGCCAAGATCCGGGACTAGCGGGGGTGGAGACCCAGTACTTC. Residues: CASSQDPGLAGVETQYF.

This rearrangement joins TRBV12-3 or TRBV12-4 to TRBJ2-1; 8 bases line up with TRBD1. The CDR3 has 14 amino acids. V gave up 1 base and J gave up 7 bases; unmatched junction bases: 3. The CDR3 here is CASSLGTGKNEQFF. The CDR3 coding sequence is TGTGCCAGCAGTTTAGGGACAGGGAAGAATGAGCAGTTCTTC.

This clonotype was detected only a few times. The DNA for the CDR3 is TGTGCCAGCAGCTTTTTGACTAGCGGGAGGGCCGCAAAAAACATTCAGTACTTC. Protein: CASSFLTSGRAAKNIQYF. The chain links TRBV5-6 to TRBJ2-4; 14 bases line up with TRBD2. V shed 2 bases and J 4 bases; nucleotides not matched to a gene: 8. The CDR3 extends over 18 amino acids. Germline V gene lookup returns CDR1 SGHDT and CDR2 YYEEEE.

The chain joins TRBV3-1 to TRBJ2-1; D not resolved. The CDR3 runs 15 residues. The V and J ends lost 1 base and 5 bases respectively, with 12 bases between them. The germline V gene has CDR1 LGHDT and CDR2 YNNKEL (reference sequence). CDR3 in amino acids: CASSQAGRPNNEQFF. The CDR3 region has the DNA TGTGCCAGCAGCCAAGCCGGACGCCCGAACAATGAGCAGTTCTTC.

V is TRBV9 and J is TRBJ1-4; possibly TRBD1 for D (5 bases). The CDR3 consists of 15 residues. Germline V lookup: CDR1 SGDLS, CDR2 YYNGEE. Trimming shortened V by 4 bases and J by 2 bases, and 12 bases separated the two germline ends. CDR3 coding DNA: TGTGCCAGCAGCCCAAGTGGGGGGACTAATGAAAAACTGTTTTTT. Its protein product is CASSPSGGTNEKLFF.

This clonotype was counted many times. The V gene is TRBV27, the J gene TRBJ2-5; possible D gene TRBD2, 5 bases. This CDR3 comprises 12 residues. Trimming left V 6 bases short and J 5 bases short, with 10 bases between. Germline CDR1 and CDR2: MNHEY and SMNVEV (reference sequence). In nucleotides, the CDR3 is TGTGCCAGCAGATCATCGGGGGAGACCCAGTACTTC. Protein product: CASRSSGETQYF.

The rearrangement joins TRBV7-2 to TRBJ2-3; 13 bases match TRBD2. Trimming cost V 11 bases and J 2 bases; bases outside gene matches: 7. CDR1 and CDR2 from the germline V gene are SGHTA and FQGNSA. The CDR3 is 15 residues long. This chain's CDR3 is CAARLAGGPTDTQYF. CDR3 DNA sequence: TGTGCCGCAAGACTAGCGGGGGGACCCACAGATACGCAGTATTTT.

Worth noting for this clonotype: Given the absence of the conserved phenylalanine or tryptophan at the CDR3 end, a read error is likely. The DNA is omitted, as the CDR3 cannot be located on it reliably, and the CDR3 follows TCRdb's listing. The chain carries TRBV10-3 and TRBJ2-7; TRBD1 was called by the table and not checked on the DNA. The CDR3 spans 13 amino acids, including both terminal residues. CDR1 and CDR2 from the germline V gene are ENHRY and SYGVKD. Here the CDR3 reads CAISESIGGEQRI.

This clonotype was picked up a small number of times. The chain employs TRBV5-1 and TRBJ2-1; TRBD1 agrees at 12 bases. Trimming cost V 1 base and J 6 bases; bases outside gene matches: 5. Germline values: CDR1 SGHRS, CDR2 YFSETQ. CDR3 length equals 16 residues. CDR3 region: CASSLLGQGALNEQFF. The CDR3 bases are TGCGCCAGCAGCTTGTTGGGACAGGGGGCTCTCAATGAGCAGTTCTTC. The full variable domain, rest sourced from reference TRBV5-1 and TRBJ2-1, is KAGVTQTPRYLIKTRGQQVTLSCSPISGHRSVSWYQQTPGQGLQFLFEYFSETQRNKGNFPGRFSGRQFSNSRSEMNVSTLELGDSALYLCASSLLGQGALNEQFFGPGTRLTVL.

The table lists this clonotype with many counts. The genes are TRBV12-3 or TRBV12-4 and TRBJ1-5, with D perhaps TRBD1 (5 bases). The germline V and J ends were trimmed by 3 bases and 6 bases, with 15 bases remaining between them. This CDR3 is 15 amino acids long. The CDR3 nucleotides are TGTGCCAGCAGTTTCGGGACGCTTGGGAGTCAGCCCCAGCATTTT. It is translated as CASSFGTLGSQPQHF.

This clonotype was counted between two and nine times. The chain has TRBV6-2 or TRBV6-3 and TRBJ2-1; 11 bases agree with TRBD2. Trimming at V came to 7 bases and at J to 3 bases, leaving 2 bases not matched to a gene. The germline V gene encodes CDR1 MNHEY and CDR2 SVGEGT. This CDR3 contains 14 residues. CDR3 in amino acids: CASTTSGDYNEQFF. For the CDR3, the DNA is TGTGCCAGCACGACTAGCGGGGACTACAATGAGCAGTTCTTC.

The rearrangement uses TRBV27 and TRBJ1-5; D is possibly TRBD1 (6 bases). The CDR3 has 14 amino acids. Trimming pared 3 bases from V and 7 bases from J, leaving 13 bases between. Germline lookup yields CDR1 MNHEY and CDR2 SMNVEV (reference sequence). The CDR3 DNA reads as TGTGCCAGCAGTTTTGGGGGGCCGGGGCAGCCCCAGCATTTT. Protein: CASSFGGPGQPQHF.

The chain employs TRBV5-1 and TRBJ2-1, with TRBD2 matching 9 bases. The ends lost 0 bases at V and 8 bases at J; junction bases unmatched: 12. CDR3 length: 17 residues. The germline V gene encodes CDR1 SGHRS and CDR2 YFSETQ. The CDR3 here is CASSLALSGRRWYEQFF. CDR3 DNA sequence: TGCGCCAGCAGCTTGGCCTTAAGCGGGAGGAGGTGGTATGAGCAGTTCTTC. The full variable domain, completed using reference TRBV5-1 and TRBJ2-1, is KAGVTQTPRYLIKTRGQQVTLSCSPISGHRSVSWYQQTPGQGLQFLFEYFSETQRNKGNFPGRFSGRQFSNSRSEMNVSTLELGDSALYLCASSLALSGRRWYEQFFGPGTRLTVL.

This clonotype came up a few times. The chain is built from TRBV4-3 and TRBJ2-7; possibly TRBD2 for D (6 bases). Per germline, CDR1 LGHNA and CDR2 YSLEER. Trimming took 1 base from V and 4 from J, leaving 14 bases between them. This CDR3 region has 15 residues. CDR3 nucleotide sequence: TGCGCCAGCAGCCAAGGGGTCCGCGGGATATACGAGCAGTACTTC. Its protein is CASSQGVRGIYEQYF.

This clonotype has ten or more counts. The CDR3 loop is CSAGTAGNTIYF. The CDR3 nucleotides are TGCAGTGCCGGGACGGCAGGAAACACCATATATTTT. This sequence joins TRBV20-1 and TRBJ1-3; tentative D call: TRBD1 (5 bases). Germline V CDR1 and CDR2: DFQATT, SNEGSKA (reference sequence). Trimming took 6 bases from V and 4 from J, leaving 10 bases between them. This CDR3 contains 12 residues.